The 8 T cell receptor beta chains presented below share a single source sample, sequenced in a study of CD8 T cells in Susac syndrome. RNA totalling about 0.45 to 1 ug underwent reverse transcription with random hexamers. Via MiXCR, TCRdb re-called the immunoSEQ multiplex PCR reads, giving one row per CDR3 protein. The sample contains about 140,000 distinct CDR3 sequences, around 93% of which appear only once. Sequencing was done on a sample of CD4+ T cells from PBMCs. The receptors stem from a human donor with Susac syndrome.

This sequence joins TRBV30 and TRBJ2-7; TRBD1 matches 8 bases. Germline lookup yields CDR1 GTSNPN and CDR2 SVGIG (reference sequence). With 4 bases clipped from V and 0 bases from J, the junction kept 8 bases outside the gene matches. CDR3 length equals 15 residues. CDR3: CAWTHGTGLSYEQYF. In DNA, the CDR3 is TGTGCCTGGACCCACGGGACAGGTCTCTCCTACGAGCAGTACTTC.

The CDR3 loop reads CASSFGHPADYGYTF. The CDR3 coding sequence is TGTGCCAGCAGTTTCGGCCACCCCGCGGACTATGGCTACACCTTC. The chain links TRBV12-3 or TRBV12-4 to TRBJ1-2; D remains ambiguous. The V end lost 3 bases, the J end lost 3 bases, and 14 bases lay between the germline ends. CDR3 size: 15 residues.

With regard to this clonotype: One junction end disagrees with the germline gene, perhaps due to a read error. This chain joins TRBV9 and TRBJ1-1; unclear D gene. The CDR3 extends over 15 amino acids. Germline V CDR1 and CDR2: SGDLS, YYNGEE. Written as DNA, the CDR3 is TGTGCCAGCAGCCCCAGAAGATCGGGGAACACTGAAGCCTTCTTT. It is translated as CASSPRRSGNTEAFF. The entire variable domain, with the rest obtained from reference TRBV9 and TRBJ1-1, is as follows: DSGVTQTPKHLITATGQRVTLRCSPRSGDLSVYWYQQSLDQGLQFLIQYYNGEERAKGNILERFSAQQFPDLHSELNLSSLELGDSALYFCASSPRRSGNTEAFFGQGTRLTVV.

To note about this clonotype: Mismatch with germline at one junction end may stem from a read error. The V call is TRBV7-7, the J call TRBJ2-2; TRBD2 matches 9 bases. CDR3 length equals 14 residues. Looked up from germline, CDR1 is SSHAT and CDR2 is FNYEAQ (reference sequence). The CDR3 spells CASSGGLASGELFF. Here the CDR3 DNA reads TGTGCTAGCAGCGGGGGACTAGCTTCCGGGGAGCTGTTTTTT.

The chain joins TRBV20-1 to TRBJ1-2, with D perhaps TRBD1 (6 bases). Trimming removed 2 bases at V and 2 bases at J, with 12 bases between. CDR3 length equals 14 residues. Germline V gene data show CDR1 as DFQATT and CDR2 as SNEGSKA (reference sequence). The CDR3 region has the DNA TGCAGTGCTAGACCGAGCACAGGGAACTATGGCTACACCTTC. Amino acid sequence: CSARPSTGNYGYTF.

The chain has TRBV28 and TRBJ1-2; weak D call: TRBD1 (6 bases). The CDR3 runs to 14 residues. V was shortened by 5 bases and J by 8 bases, with 18 bases between the two germline ends. The germline V gene has CDR1 MDHEN and CDR2 SYDVKM. The CDR3 coding sequence is TGTGCCAGCAGTCCCCCTCAGGGGCTAGGGGGCTACACCTTC. Encoded protein: CASSPPQGLGGYTF.

The chain couples TRBV12-3 or TRBV12-4 to TRBJ2-3; the D is unclear. The V end was cut by 4 bases, the J end by 5 bases, with 19 bases between. The CDR3 is 16 residues long. The CDR3 region is CASSSLLLWSIDTQYF. The CDR3 DNA reads TGTGCCAGCAGTTCCCTTCTGCTTTGGAGTATAGATACGCAGTATTTT.

This clonotype was recorded only once. V and J are TRBV12-3 or TRBV12-4 and TRBJ2-7; D unresolved. V was shortened by 0 bases and J by 2 bases, with 14 bases between the two germline ends. The CDR3 is 16 residues long. The CDR3 DNA follows: TGTGCCAGCAGTTTAGCCGCCTGGGGAACCCCCTACGAGCAGTACTTC. Translated: CASSLAAWGTPYEQYF.